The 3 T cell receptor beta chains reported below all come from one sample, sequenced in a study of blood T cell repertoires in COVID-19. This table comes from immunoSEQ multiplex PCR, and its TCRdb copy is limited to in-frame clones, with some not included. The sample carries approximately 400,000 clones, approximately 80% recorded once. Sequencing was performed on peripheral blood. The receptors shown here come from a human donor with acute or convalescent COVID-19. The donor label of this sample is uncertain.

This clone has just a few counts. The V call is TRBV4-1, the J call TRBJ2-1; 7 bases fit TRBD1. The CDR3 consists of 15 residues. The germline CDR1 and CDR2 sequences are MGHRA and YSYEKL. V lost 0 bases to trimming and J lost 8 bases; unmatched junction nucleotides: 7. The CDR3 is CASSQDGTARDEQFF. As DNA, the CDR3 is TGCGCCAGCAGCCAAGACGGGACAGCCCGCGATGAGCAGTTCTTC.

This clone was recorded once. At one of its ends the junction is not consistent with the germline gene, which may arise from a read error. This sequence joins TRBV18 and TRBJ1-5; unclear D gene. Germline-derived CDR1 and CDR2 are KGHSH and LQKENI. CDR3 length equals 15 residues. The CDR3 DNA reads TGTGCCAGCGCACCGGGCGTTGCTTTGGATCAGCCCCAGCATTTT. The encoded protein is CASAPGVALDQPQHF.

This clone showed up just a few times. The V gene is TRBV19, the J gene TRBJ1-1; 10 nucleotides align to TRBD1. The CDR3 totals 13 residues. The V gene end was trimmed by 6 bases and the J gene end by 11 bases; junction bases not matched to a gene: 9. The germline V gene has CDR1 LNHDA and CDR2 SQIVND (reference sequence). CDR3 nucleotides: TGTGCCAGTAGCCCAAGGGACAGGGGTGAGGCTTTCTTT. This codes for CASSPRDRGEAFF.